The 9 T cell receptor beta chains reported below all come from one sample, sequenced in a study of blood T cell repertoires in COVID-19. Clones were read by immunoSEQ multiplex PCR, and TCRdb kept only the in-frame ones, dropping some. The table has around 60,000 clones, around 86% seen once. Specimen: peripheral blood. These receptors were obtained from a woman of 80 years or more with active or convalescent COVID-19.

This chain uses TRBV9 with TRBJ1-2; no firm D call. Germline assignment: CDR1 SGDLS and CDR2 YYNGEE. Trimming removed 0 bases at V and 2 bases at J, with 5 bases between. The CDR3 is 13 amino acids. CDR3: CASSVGGNYGYTF. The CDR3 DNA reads TGTGCCAGCAGCGTAGGAGGCAACTATGGCTACACCTTC.

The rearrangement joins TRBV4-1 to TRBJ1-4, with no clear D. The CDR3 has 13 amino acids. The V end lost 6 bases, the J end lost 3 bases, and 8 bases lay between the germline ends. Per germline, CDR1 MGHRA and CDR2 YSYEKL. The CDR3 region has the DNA TGCGCCAGCAGGGCCGTGTCTAATGAAAAACTGTTTTTT. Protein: CASRAVSNEKLFF.

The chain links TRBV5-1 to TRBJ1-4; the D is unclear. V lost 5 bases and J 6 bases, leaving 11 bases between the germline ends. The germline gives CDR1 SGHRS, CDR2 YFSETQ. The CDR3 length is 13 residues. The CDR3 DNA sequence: TGCGCCAGCAGTGAAACAGCCCATGAAAAACTGTTTTTT. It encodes CASSETAHEKLFF.

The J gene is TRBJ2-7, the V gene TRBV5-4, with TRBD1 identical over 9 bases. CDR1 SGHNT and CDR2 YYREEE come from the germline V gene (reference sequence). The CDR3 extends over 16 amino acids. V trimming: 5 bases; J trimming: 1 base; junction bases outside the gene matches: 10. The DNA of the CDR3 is TGTGCCAGCAGTTACGATGGTGGGACAGGGTCCTACGAGCAGTACTTC. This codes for CASSYDGGTGSYEQYF.

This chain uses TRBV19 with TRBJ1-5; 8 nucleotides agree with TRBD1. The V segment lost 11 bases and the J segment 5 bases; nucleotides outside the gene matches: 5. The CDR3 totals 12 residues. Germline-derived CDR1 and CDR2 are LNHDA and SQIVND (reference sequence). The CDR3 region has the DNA TGTGCCTCCCACAGGGGGGATCAGCCCCAGCATTTT. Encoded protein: CASHRGDQPQHF.

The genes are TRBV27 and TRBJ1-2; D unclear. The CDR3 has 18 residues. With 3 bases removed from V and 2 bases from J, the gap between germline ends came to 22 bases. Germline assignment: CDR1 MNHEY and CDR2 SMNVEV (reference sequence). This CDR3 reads CASSFSLSGESENYGYTF. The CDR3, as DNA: TGTGCCAGCAGTTTTTCCCTCTCCGGGGAGTCTGAAAACTATGGCTACACCTTC.

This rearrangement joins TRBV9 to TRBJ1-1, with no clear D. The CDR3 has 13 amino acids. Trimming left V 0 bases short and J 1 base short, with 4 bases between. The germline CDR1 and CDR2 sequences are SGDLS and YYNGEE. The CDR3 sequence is CASSVAGNTEAFF. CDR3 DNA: TGTGCCAGCAGCGTAGCCGGGAACACTGAAGCTTTCTTT.

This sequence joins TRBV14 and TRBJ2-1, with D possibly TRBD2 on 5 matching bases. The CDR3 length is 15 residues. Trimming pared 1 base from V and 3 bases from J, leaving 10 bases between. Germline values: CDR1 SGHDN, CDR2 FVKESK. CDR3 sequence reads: CASSQVPGDYNEQFF. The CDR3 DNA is TGTGCCAGCAGCCAAGTTCCCGGGGACTACAATGAGCAGTTCTTC.

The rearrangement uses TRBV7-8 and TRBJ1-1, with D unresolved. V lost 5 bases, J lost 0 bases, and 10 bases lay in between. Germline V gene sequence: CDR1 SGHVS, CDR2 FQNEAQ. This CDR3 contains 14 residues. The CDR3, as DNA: TGTGCCAGCAGCGCCTTCCGGGTGAACACTGAAGCTTTCTTT. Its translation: CASSAFRVNTEAFF.